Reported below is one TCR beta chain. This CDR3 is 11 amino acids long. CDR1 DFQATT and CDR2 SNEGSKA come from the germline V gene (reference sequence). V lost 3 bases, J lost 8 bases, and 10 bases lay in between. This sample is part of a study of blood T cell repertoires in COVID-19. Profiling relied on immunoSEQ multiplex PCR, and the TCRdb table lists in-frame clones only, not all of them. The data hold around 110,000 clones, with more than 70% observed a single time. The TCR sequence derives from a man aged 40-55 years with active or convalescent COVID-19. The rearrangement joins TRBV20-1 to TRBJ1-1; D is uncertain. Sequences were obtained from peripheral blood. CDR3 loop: CSASGRWEAFF. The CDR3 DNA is TGCAGTGCTAGTGGGCGGTGGGAAGCTTTCTTT.